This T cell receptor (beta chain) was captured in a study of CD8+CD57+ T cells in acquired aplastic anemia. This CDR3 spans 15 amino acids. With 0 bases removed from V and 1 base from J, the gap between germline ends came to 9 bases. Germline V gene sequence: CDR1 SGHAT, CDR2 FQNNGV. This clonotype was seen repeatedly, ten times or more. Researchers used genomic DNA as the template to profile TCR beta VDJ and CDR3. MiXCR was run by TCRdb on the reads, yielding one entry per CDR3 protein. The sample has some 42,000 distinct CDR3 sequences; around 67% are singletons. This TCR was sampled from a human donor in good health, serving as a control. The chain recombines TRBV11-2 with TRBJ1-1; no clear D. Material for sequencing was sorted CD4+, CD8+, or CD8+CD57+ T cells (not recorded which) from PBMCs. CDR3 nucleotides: TGTGCCAGCAGCTTAGAAGGAAACGCGAACACTGAAGCTTTCTTT. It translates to CASSLEGNANTEAFF.